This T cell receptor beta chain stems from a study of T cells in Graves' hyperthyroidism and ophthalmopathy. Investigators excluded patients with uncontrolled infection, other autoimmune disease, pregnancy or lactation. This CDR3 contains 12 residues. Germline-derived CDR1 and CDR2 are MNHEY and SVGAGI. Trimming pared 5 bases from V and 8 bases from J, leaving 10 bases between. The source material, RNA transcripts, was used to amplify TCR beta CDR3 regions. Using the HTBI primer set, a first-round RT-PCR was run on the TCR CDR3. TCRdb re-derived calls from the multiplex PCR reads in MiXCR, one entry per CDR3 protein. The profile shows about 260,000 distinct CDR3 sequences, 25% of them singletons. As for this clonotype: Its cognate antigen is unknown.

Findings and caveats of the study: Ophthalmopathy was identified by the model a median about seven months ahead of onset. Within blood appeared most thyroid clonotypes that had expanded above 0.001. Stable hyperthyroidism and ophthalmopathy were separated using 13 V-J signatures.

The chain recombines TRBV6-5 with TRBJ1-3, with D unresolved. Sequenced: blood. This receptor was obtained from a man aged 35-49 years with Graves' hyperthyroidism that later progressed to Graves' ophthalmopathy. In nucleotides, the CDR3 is TGTGCCAGCAGTGCCTCGATGGACACCATATATTTT. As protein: CASSASMDTIYF.